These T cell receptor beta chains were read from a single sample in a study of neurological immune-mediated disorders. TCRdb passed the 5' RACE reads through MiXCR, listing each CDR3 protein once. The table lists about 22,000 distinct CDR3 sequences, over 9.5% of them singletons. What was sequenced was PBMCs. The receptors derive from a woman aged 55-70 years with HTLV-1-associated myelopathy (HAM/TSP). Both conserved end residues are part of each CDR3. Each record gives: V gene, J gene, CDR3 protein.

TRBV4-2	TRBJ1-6	CASSQDRGQDFNSPLHF
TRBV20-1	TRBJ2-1	CSARDQGLGGKNEQFF
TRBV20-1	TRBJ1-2	CSARTGGYYGYTF
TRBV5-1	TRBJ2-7	CASSLDIQDEQYF
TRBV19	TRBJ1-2	CASRDRGYTF
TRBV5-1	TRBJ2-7	CASSLARPARDEQYF
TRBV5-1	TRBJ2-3	CASSLGWRISTDTQYF
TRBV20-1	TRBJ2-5	CSAGLGAETQYF
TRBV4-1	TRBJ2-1	CASSLLMVRPEQFF
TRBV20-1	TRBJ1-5	CSASDRGSNQPQHF
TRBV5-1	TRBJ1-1	CASSFGTDVEAFF
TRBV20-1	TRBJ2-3	CSAQTPLAGGDTDTQYF
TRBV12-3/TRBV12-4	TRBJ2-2	CASRLQGNLNTGELFF
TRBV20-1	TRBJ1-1	CSARGKWTGRITEAFF
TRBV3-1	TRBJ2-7	CASSQAYEQYF
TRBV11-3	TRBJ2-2	CASSPVQEETGELFF
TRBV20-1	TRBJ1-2	CSARDRQISYGYTF
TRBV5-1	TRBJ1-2	CASSSDLLTFGYTF
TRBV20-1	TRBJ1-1	CSVKLQGGTEAFF
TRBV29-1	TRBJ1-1	CSAEAAMNTEAFF
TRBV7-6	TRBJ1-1	CASSSSTGGGIGNTEAFF
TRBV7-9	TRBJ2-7	CASSFPGQGAYEQYF
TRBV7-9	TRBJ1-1	CASSLAGSRNTEAFF
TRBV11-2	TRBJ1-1	CASSEQGNEAFF
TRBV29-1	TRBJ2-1	CSASQRENNEQFF
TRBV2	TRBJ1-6	CASSVGTPNNSPLHF
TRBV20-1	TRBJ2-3	CSASLPTGEADTHYF
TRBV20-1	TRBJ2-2	CSASMTSGGAGGTGELFF
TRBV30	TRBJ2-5	CAGYRDRQETQYF
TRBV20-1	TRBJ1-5	CSAQTASNQPQHF
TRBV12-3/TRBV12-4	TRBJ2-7	CASSLQGIAGGEQYF
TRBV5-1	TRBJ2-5	CASSLVPAGGSETQYF